This T cell receptor beta chain was sequenced for a study of cytomegalovirus exposure and HLA in healthy donors (TCRdb year 2017). Regarding the study in general: An earlier analysis of some 620 of the donors reported about 280 Gb of sequence data and 117 million unique TCR beta sequences obtained from about 179 million T cells. A separate validation cohort of approximately 120 different subjects was used in addition to the 666-subject first cohort. Class I and class II HLA loci were covered by the typing at four-digit resolution. Alongside the repertoire data, information on donor age, sex, ethnicity and CMV serostatus was compiled. The study aimed to test whether cataloging public T cell receptors could reveal signatures of past pathogen exposure. Across some 400 genotyped donors of the cohort, an average of approximately 240,000 unique TCR beta nucleotide sequences per donor were sequenced, and 15% to 20% of those sequences were non-productive. An earlier analysis of approximately 500 of the donors applied high-throughput TCR beta sequencing to assess whether each TCR beta V gene segment acted as functional or pseudogenic. Typing coverage differed by locus: A, B, C, DRB1 and DQB1 were typed in about 629-640 donors, DQA1 in roughly 510, DPA1 in approximately 600, and DPB1 in about 450. In the later analysis, no new phenotypic data were used to find candidate immune exposures; instead, reliance was placed on TCR beta sequences and their occurrence across donors. Approximately 300 gigabases of sequencing data and approximately 91 million unique TCR sequences made up an early release that covered some 640 HLA-typed donors. To study patterns of TCR occurrence, a later analysis re-analyzed previously published TCR beta repertoires from 666 donors and added high-resolution HLA genotyping. Every repertoire in the discovery cohort had been generated on one and the same sequencing platform. The study combined high-throughput TCR immunosequencing, statistical association of individual TCRs with disease status, and machine learning to predict cytomegalovirus infection status. Several DR-DQ haplotypes were treated as single units for association and clustering because of strong linkage in the cohort. A later genetic analysis took genome-wide SNP genotypes for about three fifths of the 666 donors and used that subset as a discovery cohort. The study profiled the T cell repertoires of around 700 subjects by immunosequencing and related them to cytomegalovirus serostatus. The genetic ancestry cluster associated with self-reported Caucasian donors included over 65% of the 398 genotyped donors. Results and caveats for the whole study, not just this receptor: In both the original and validation cohorts, the classifier was reported to diagnose cytomegalovirus status with high specificity and sensitivity. A later genetic analysis associated a missense DCLRE1C variant with V-gene and J-gene trimming of TCR beta chains, and an independent cohort replicated the association. While some public TCRs were present in many individuals, most TCR sequences turned up only very rarely across donors. A later analysis associated 15,000 to 20,000 TCR beta sequences with specific HLA alleles at a false discovery rate of 0.05. In vitro tests confirmed that a few of the cytomegalovirus-associated TCR beta chains recognize cytomegalovirus antigens. A later analysis found that TCR association rates varied across HLA loci, with DRB1 alleles showing the most associated TCRs and HLA-C alleles the fewest. A further reported finding was that TCR beta sequences accurately predicted the HLA-A and HLA-B alleles for most subjects in the first cohort. Strong co-occurrence of HLA alleles, especially DR and DQ, made assigning TCR associations to individual alleles difficult. An earlier analysis of approximately 590 of the donors showed that most TCR beta V segments appeared in productive rearrangements either about 87% or about 30% of the time, which broadly matched IMGT annotations. A later analysis found that HLA-associated TCR beta chains were more clonally expanded and had lower generation probabilities than equally common non-associated chains. According to the authors, the approach could potentially be generalized to other disease states and immunological phenotypes. In a later analysis, several top co-occurrence clusters were reported to appear linked to parvovirus B19, influenza, CMV and Epstein-Barr virus. The sequencing pipeline was judged likely to have produced a cluster of highly shared sequence variants as a technical artifact. Correlated functional status among segregating V segments might be attributable to linkage disequilibrium, but an unknown experimental factor could not be ruled out. A later analysis found that most CMV-associated TCR beta chains appeared HLA-restricted, with HLA associations seemingly driven largely by CMV exposure. In a later genetic analysis, fewer N-insertions in productive TCRs were reported among donors in an Asian-associated ancestry cluster than the roughly 640-donor mean. HLA typing was unavailable for some donors at each locus, so association tests used only the typed subset. Sequencing depth was assumed to be roughly uniform across donors in the presence/absence analyses, though that assumption may not hold. Because the 87-base-pair reads could not distinguish some IMGT-functional V segments, including TRBV6-2 and TRBV6-3, those segments were excluded. The cohort was sequenced for TCR beta chains only, and without alpha or paired-chain data the features that could be detected were limited. The only immune exposure information available for the cohort was CMV serostatus. A total of about 180 TCR beta chains were listed by the study as associated with cytomegalovirus. Approximately 16 rarely observed V segments, including chromosome 9 orphons, were excluded from the earlier analysis of some 590 of the donors because counts were too low.

To prepare the library, the immunoSEQ multiplex PCR assay was applied. The multiplex PCR relied on a mix of 60 forward primers for TCR Vbeta segments and 13 reverse primers for TCR Jbeta segments. Amplification of the CDR3 region of rearranged TCR beta genes was performed with a multiplex PCR assay on genomic DNA. Amplified TCR beta libraries were sequenced as 87-base-pair reads on the Illumina HiSeq System. Turning to the authors' computational methods: A later analysis tallied 80 million to 95 million unique TCR beta chains across the 650 to 750 repertoires, and 10 million to 11 million of those chains were shared by two or more donors. Raw reads were error-corrected and collapsed into unique sequences by a nearest-neighbor algorithm in which closely related sequences were merged to remove PCR and sequencing errors. Alignment of CDR3 sequences to IMGT reference sequences was used to assign V, D and J gene segments. For a sequence to be retained, a match of at least six nucleotides was required to both a V gene segment and a J gene segment. A rearrangement counted as productive if the CDR3 had no stop codons and remained in frame with V and J, and every other rearrangement counted as non-productive. CDR3 was defined according to IMGT convention as the region running from the second conserved V-encoded cysteine to the conserved J-encoded phenylalanine. The earlier analysis of about 560 of the donors excluded any sequence lacking an unambiguous match to a single V gene segment. In an earlier analysis of about 590 of the donors, a V segment was called functional when productive rearrangements were above 56.7%, and segregating when the standard deviation between donors exceeded 5%. A statistical classification framework was developed to diagnose cytomegalovirus status using the catalog of TCR beta chain sequences. A later analysis assigned V and J genes by comparing TCR nucleotide sequences with IMGT/GENE-DB human TR gene sequences. Using the TCRdist pipeline, a later analysis assigned CDR3 sequences along with most-parsimonious VDJ recombination scenarios. In a later analysis, every TCR beta chain was defined by the combination of its CDR3 amino acid sequence and its V-gene family, and reads without a unique V-gene family were dropped. To address suspected cross-contamination and a sequencing artifact, a later analysis removed over 500 highly shared, low-generation-probability nucleotide sequences. In a later analysis, a clonal expansion index for each public chain was calculated from normalized within-repertoire ranks of inferred template counts. Generation probabilities in a later analysis came from a VDJ recombination model fitted to out-of-frame rearrangements, and those results were checked against IGoR. Hypergeometric tests were used in a later analysis to score TCR-TCR, TCR-HLA and TCR-CMV co-occurrence, with a repertoire-size bias correction applied to the TCR pairs. A later analysis estimated false discovery rates by permuting HLA or CMV assignments 20 times. A later analysis grouped co-occurring TCRs with DBSCAN, adding TCRdist sequence similarity when clustering within HLA-allele-positive subsets. Co-occurrence clustering excluded repertoires with fewer than 30,000 or more than 120,000 public chains, plus five with anomalous nucleotide sharing. Held by TCRdb, this immuneACCESS table contains in-frame sequences only and omits some clones. Under half of the omission traces to an unresolved V gene where checked; the cause of the rest is unknown. The D gene and trimming were derived from the DNA, and the V and J assignments and clone size from that table. This sample has about 280,000 clones in its table, and approximately 90% of those were observed once. Less than 2.5% of the sample goes to the ten largest clones.

In total, around 600 healthy bone marrow donors made up the cohort. Cohort members were all nominally healthy when sampled, although unrecorded immune exposures were likely present. The donor was CMV seronegative and was included in the group of about 400 seronegative cohort members. Each donor provided a peripheral blood sample, and peripheral blood mononuclear cells were used for TCR beta sequencing. Genomic DNA was extracted from the blood cell samples with the Qiagen DNeasy Blood Extraction Kit. The CDR3 measures 18 amino acids from cysteine to phenylalanine. Just the 54-base CDR3 DNA is kept, in frame starting at base 1. In the case of this clone: It lacks a known antigen. Base qualities are not provided; no much larger clone lies one nucleotide away.

The clonotype comes from a woman aged 18-35 years in good health and CMV-seronegative. The chain employs TRBV21-1 and TRBJ2-1; the table names TRBD2, a call not compared with the DNA. TRBV21-1 constitutes a pseudogene. The sequenced sample consisted of PBMCs. The DNA sequence is given as TGTGCCAGCAGCAAAGCGGCCACTAGCGGGGGTTCCTACAATGAGCAGTTCTTC. Translation gives CASSKAATSGGSYNEQFF.